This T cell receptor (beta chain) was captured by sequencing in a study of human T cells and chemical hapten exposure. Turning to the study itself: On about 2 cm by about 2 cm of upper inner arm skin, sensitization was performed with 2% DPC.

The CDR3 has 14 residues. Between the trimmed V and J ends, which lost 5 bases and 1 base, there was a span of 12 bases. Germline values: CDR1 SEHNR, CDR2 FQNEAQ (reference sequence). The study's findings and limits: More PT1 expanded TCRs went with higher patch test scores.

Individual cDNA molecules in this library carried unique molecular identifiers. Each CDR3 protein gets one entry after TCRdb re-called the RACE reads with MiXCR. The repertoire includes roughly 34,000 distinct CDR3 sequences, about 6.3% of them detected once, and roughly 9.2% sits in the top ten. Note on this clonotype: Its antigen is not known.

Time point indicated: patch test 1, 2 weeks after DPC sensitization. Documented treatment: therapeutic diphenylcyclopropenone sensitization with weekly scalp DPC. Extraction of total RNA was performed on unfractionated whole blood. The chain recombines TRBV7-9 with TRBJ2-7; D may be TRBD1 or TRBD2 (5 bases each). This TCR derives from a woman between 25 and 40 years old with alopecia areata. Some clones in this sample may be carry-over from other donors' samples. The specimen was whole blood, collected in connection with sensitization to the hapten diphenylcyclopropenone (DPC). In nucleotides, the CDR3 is TGTGCCAGCAGCGAAACGGGACGATCCTACGAGCAGTACTTC. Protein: CASSETGRSYEQYF.